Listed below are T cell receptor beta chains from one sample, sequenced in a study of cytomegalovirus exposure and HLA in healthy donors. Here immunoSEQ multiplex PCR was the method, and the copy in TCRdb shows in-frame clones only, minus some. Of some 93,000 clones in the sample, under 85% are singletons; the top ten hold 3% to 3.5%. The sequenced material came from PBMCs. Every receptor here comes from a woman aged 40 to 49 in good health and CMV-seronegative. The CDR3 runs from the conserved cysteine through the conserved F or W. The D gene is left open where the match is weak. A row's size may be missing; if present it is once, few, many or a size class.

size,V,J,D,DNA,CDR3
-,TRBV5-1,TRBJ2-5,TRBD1,TGCGCCAGCAGCGTACAGGGGGCGCGGGAAGAGACCCAGTACTTC,CASSVQGAREETQYF
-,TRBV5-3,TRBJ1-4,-,TGTGCCAGAAGCACCCCAACGACAGGTAGCCCTTTGGCTAATGAAAAACTGTTTTTT,CARSTPTTGSPLANEKLFF
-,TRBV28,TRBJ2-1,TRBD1,TGTGCCAGCAGTTTAGCCGGGACAGGCGCCTGGGGCTCCTACAATGAGCAGTTCTTC,CASSLAGTGAWGSYNEQFF
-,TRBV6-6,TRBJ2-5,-,TGTGCCAGCAGTTACCGCCAAGAGACCCAGTACTTC,CASSYRQETQYF
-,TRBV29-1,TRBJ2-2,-,TGCAGCGTTGAGATTGGGACACTTTTCACCGGGGAGCTGTTTTTT,CSVEIGTLFTGELFF
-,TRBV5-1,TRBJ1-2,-,TGCGCCAGCAGCTTGGATGCAGGACAACGAACACCGATCTATGGCTACACCTTC,CASSLDAGQRTPIYGYTF
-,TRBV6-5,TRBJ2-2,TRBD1,TGTGCCAGCAGTTACTCTTGGACAGGGGCGGGGGAGCTGTTTTTT,CASSYSWTGAGELFF
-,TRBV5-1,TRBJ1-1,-,TGCGCCAGCAGCTTGACAGGAGTGAACACTGAAGCTTTCTTT,CASSLTGVNTEAFF
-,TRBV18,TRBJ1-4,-,TGTGCCAGCTCACTTATCCGAGGCACTAATGAAAAACTGTTTTTT,CASSLIRGTNEKLFF
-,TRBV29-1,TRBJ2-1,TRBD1,TGCAGCGTTGGAAGACAGGGATCCTACAATGAGCAGTTCTTC,CSVGRQGSYNEQFF
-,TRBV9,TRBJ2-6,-,TGTGCCAGCAGCGCTCACATAGGGGGGGAGAGCTCTGGGGCCAACGTCCTGACTTTC,CASSAHIGGESSGANVLTF
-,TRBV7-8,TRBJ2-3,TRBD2,TGTGCCAGCAGGTTAGCGGGAGGGCCTACCTCGCAGTATTTT,CASRLAGGPTSQYF
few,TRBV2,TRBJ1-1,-,TGTGCCAGCAGAGTACAGGCCCTGAACACTGAAGCTTTCTTT,CASRVQALNTEAFF
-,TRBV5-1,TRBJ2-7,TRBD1,TGCGCCAGCAGCAGTCAGGGGGCCACCTACGAGCAGTACTTC,CASSSQGATYEQYF